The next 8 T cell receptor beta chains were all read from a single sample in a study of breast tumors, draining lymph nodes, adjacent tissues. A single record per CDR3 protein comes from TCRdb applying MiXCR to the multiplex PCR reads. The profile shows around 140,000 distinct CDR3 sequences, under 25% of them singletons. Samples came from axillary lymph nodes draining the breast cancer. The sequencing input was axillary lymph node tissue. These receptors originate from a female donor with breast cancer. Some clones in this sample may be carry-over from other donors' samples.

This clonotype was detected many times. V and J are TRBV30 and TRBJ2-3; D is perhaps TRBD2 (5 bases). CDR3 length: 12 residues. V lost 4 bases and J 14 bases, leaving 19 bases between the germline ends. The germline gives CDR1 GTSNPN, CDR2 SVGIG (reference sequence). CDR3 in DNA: TGTGCCTGGACCGCGGGTTCCCCCCAGAGGTATTTT. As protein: CAWTAGSPQRYF.

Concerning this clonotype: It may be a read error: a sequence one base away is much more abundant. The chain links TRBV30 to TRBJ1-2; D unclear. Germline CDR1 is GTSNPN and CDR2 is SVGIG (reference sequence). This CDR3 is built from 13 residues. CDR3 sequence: CTWSVERAGGYTF. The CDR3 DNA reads TGTACCTGGAGTGTAGAAAGGGCGGGAGGCTACACCTTC.

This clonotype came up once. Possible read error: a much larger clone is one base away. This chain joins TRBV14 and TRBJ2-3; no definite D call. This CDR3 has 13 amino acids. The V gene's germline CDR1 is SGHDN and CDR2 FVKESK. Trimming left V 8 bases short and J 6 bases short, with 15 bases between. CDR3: CASGPRRRDTQYF. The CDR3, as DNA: TGTGCCAGCGGCCCGCGTCGGCGGGATACGCAGTATTTT.

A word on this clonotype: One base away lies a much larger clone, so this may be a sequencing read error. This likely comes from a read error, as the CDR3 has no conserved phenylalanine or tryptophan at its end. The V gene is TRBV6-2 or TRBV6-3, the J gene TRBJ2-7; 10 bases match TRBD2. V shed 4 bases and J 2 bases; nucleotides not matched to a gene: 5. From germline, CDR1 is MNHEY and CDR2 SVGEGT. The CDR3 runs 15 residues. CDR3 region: CASSSSSGRAYEQYS. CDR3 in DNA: TGTGCCAGCAGTTCCTCGAGCGGGAGGGCCTACGAGCAGTACTCC.

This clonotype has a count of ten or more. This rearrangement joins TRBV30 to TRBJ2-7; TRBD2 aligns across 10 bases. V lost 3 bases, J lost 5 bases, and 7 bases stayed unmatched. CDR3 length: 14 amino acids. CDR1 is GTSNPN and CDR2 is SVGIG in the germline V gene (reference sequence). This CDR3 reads CAWRTAGGPDEQYF. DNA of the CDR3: TGTGCCTGGAGGACAGCGGGAGGGCCGGACGAGCAGTACTTC.

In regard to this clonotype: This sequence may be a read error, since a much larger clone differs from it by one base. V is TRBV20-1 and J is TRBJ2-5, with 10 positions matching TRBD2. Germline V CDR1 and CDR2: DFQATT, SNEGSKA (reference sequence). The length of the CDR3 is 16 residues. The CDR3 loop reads CSARAHGLAVQGTQYF. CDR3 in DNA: TGCAGTGCTAGAGCCCATGGACTAGCGGTACAAGGGACCCAGTACTTC.

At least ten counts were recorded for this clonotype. CDR3 protein: CATDVNNYEQYF. In DNA, the CDR3 is TGTGCCACCGACGTTAACAACTACGAGCAGTACTTC. This sequence joins TRBV6-1 and TRBJ2-7, with D unclear. The V and J ends lost 10 bases and 3 bases respectively, with 13 bases between them. The CDR3 has 12 residues. The germline CDR1 and CDR2 sequences are MNHNS and SASEGT.

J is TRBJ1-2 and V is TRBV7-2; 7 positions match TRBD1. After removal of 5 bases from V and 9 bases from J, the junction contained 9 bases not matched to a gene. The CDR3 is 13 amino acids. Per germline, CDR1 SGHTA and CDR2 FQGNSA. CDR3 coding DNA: TGTGCCAGCAGCCCGACAGGGTCTGGTAGCTACACCTTC. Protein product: CASSPTGSGSYTF.